Reported below is one T cell receptor beta chain. TCRdb used MiXCR to reprocess the PCR reads, holding one entry per CDR3 protein. The repertoire includes some 590,000 distinct CDR3 sequences, 25% of them detected once, and 0.7% to 0.95% sits in the top ten. Germline V gene sequence: CDR1 LGHNA, CDR2 YSLEER. The ends were cut back, 0 bases at V and 7 bases at J, with 12 bases in the middle. CDR3 length: 14 amino acids. The data were obtained in a study of molecular identifiers for immune sequencing clone quantification. Naive CD8 library inputs spanned 20,000 to 1,000,000 sorted cells and 10%, 30% or 50% RNA.

The sequenced sample was naive CD8+ T cells from blood, with Jurkat cell RNA spiked in. The subset here: FACS-sorted CD8+CD4-CCR7+CD45RA+ naive T cells. The clonotype was recovered from a human donor in good health. Some libraries in this study had Jurkat cell RNA spiked in. V usage is TRBV4-3 and J usage is TRBJ1-2; D is ambiguous. The CDR3 loop is CASSQDTDASGYTF. The CDR3 region has the DNA TGCGCCAGCAGCCAAGATACCGACGCCTCTGGCTACACCTTC.